The TCR beta chain described here comes from a study of graft-versus-host responses after intestinal transplantation. In the study overall: All recipients were transplanted with multivisceral, liver-intestinal, or isolated intestinal grafts. The recipients all started with anti-thymocyte globulin induction and then took tacrolimus and steroids for two to four years.

Sequenced by immunoSEQ multiplex PCR; TCRdb stores in-frame clones only, minus some. The sample lists just under 100,000 clones; roughly 90% were seen once. With 5 bases removed from V and 2 bases from J, the gap between germline ends came to 10 bases. The CDR3 is 13 amino acids. The germline V gene has CDR1 LNHDA and CDR2 SQIVND (reference sequence). The source material was PBMCs, sampled 453 days after intestinal transplant. This clonotype was sampled from a human patient who received an intestinal transplant, so some T cells may come from the graft donor. V is TRBV19 and J is TRBJ2-7; D possibly matches TRBD1 or TRBD2 (6 bases each). This CDR3 reads CASSAGTPYEQYF. In nucleotides, the CDR3 is TGTGCCAGTAGTGCGGGGACACCCTACGAGCAGTACTTC.